This T cell receptor (beta chain) was sequenced for a study of T cell repertoires in cytomegalovirus infection. Study-level points and caveats: The response measured ex vivo was dominated by TCR beta clonotypes (HLA-C-restricted and CMV-specific).

Germline V gives CDR1 SGHNT, CDR2 YENEEA. This CDR3 has 16 residues. V gave up 2 bases and J gave up 3 bases; unmatched junction bases: 6. MiXCR, applied by TCRdb to the reads, yields one record per CDR3 protein. This table has 600,000 to 800,000 distinct CDR3 sequences, about 24% appearing once. This clonotype was seen a few times. Its antigen remains unknown. What was sequenced was CD8+ T cells from PBMCs. The chain uses TRBV11-3 and TRBJ2-3; TRBD1 matches 9 bases. This receptor was obtained from a human donor in good health (CMV status not recorded). Some clones in this sample may be carry-over from other donors' samples. Written as DNA, the CDR3 is TGTGCCAGCAGCTTACGAACCGGGACAGGGACAGATACGCAGTATTTT. Translating gives CASSLRTGTGTDTQYF. The full variable domain, with the rest looked up from reference TRBV11-3 and TRBJ2-3, is EAGVVQSPRYKIIEKKQPVAFWCNPISGHNTLYWYLQNLGQGPELLIRYENEEAVDDSQLPKDRFSAERLKGVDSTLKIQPAELGDSAVYLCASSLRTGTGTDTQYFGPGTRLTVL.